The source of this T cell receptor beta chain is a study of cytomegalovirus exposure and HLA in healthy donors. With 60 Vbeta and 13 Jbeta primers, the PCR was carried out. Method: immunoSEQ multiplex PCR; TCRdb's copy keeps in-frame clones and lacks some. The sample holds approximately 120,000 clones; around 74% are singletons and the top ten take roughly 4.1%. Whereas donors were nominally healthy upon sampling, unrecorded immune exposures were probable. Findings and caveats of the study: Several of the most significant clusters appeared, in a later analysis, to be linked to common viral pathogens. The classifier reportedly diagnosed cytomegalovirus status with high specificity and sensitivity.

As to this clone: Antigen specificity is unknown.

Sequenced: PBMCs. This TCR was sampled from a woman aged 50 to 65 in good health and CMV-seropositive.

CDR3 protein: CASRQGTDRADQPQHF. CDR3 DNA sequence: TGCGCCAGCAGACAAGGAACTGACAGGGCCGATCAGCCCCAGCATTTT. The chain links TRBV5-1 to TRBJ1-5, with 7 bases matching TRBD1. Germline assignment: CDR1 SGHRS and CDR2 YFSETQ. The trim removed 5 bases at V and 5 bases at J, leaving 13 bases unmatched. CDR3 length: 16 amino acids.